One T cell receptor (beta chain) is described in this entry. As yet, its antigen is unknown. The data originate from a study of T-cell memory formation after mild COVID-19. Study summary: Largely, the TCR clusters proved donor specific. Study-level points and caveats: Contracting CD4+ clones sat mainly in CM and EM; CD8+ in EMRA.

TCRdb redid the calling of the 5' RACE reads with MiXCR, one entry per CDR3 protein. This table holds some 120,000 distinct CDR3 sequences, 5% to 6.5% found once. The CDR3 totals 12 residues. V was pared by 7 bases and J by 1 base, with 3 bases between. Germline V CDR1 and CDR2: KGHDR, SFDVKD. The chain joins TRBV24-1 to TRBJ1-4, with D unresolved. The sequence came from an adult woman who had mild COVID-19 (a few samples of this study predate the infection). Cell type and time point are not known. The sample consisted of PBMCs or a T cell subset sorted from them (not recorded which). CDR3 sequence reads: CATRGTNEKLFF. The CDR3 DNA reads TGTGCCACCAGGGGAACTAATGAAAAACTGTTTTTT.